The clone carrying this T cell receptor beta chain was counted a few times. Its antigen is not identified. The data derive from a study of T cell repertoires in cytomegalovirus infection. At the level of the study: CMV epitopes, recently identified HLA-C-restricted and well-studied HLA-B-restricted, were used. Public TCR beta signatures were indicative of both CMV infection and a matching HLA type.

Study results and caveats: CMV-specific TCR beta clonotypes restricted by HLA-C dominated the ex vivo response.

A single record per CDR3 protein comes from TCRdb applying MiXCR to the reads. Of tens of thousands of distinct CDR3 sequences listed, around 20% are singletons. Deletions cut 10 bases from V and 7 bases from J, with 22 bases between. Germline values: CDR1 MNHEY, CDR2 SVGAGI. The CDR3 totals 14 residues. The clonotype originates from a human donor in good health (CMV status not recorded). Some clones in this sample may be carry-over from other donors' samples. The sample in question was CD8+ T cells from cultured PBMCs, obtained from culture after CMV antigen stimulation. The J gene is TRBJ1-1, the V gene TRBV6-5; possible D gene TRBD1, 6 bases. CDR3 coding DNA: TGTGCCACGTCGCTTAAGGGGGGCGCTAATGAAGCTTTCTTT. This sequence encodes CATSLKGGANEAFF.